This T cell receptor (beta chain) was sequenced in a study of shared clonotypes between healthy human individuals. For the study at large: CD4 naive and memory got three plates each, CD8 naive two, CD8 memory one. Whole-study findings and limits: Generally, estimated richness proved larger in naive subsets than it did in memory subsets.

Clones were sequenced by immunoSEQ multiplex PCR, and TCRdb holds only the in-frame ones, with some missing. The sample consists of about 2.4 million clones, more than 85% of them appearing once. CDR3 length: 12 residues. Germline V gene lookup returns CDR1 GTSNPN and CDR2 SVGIG (reference sequence). Trimming removed 5 bases from V and 1 base from J; junction bases left unmatched: 1. In its sample, this clone was seen a few times. Its antigen is undetermined. The origin of this receptor is a man between 18 and 29 years old in good health. Some clones in this sample may be carry-over from other donors' samples. This chain joins TRBV30 and TRBJ1-1; 7 bases agree with TRBD1. Sequencing was done on a sample of naive CD4+ T cells from PBMCs. Documented subset: CD45RA+ positively selected. The CDR3 is CAWHRGNTEAFF. In DNA form, the CDR3 reads TGTGCCTGGCACAGGGGGAACACTGAAGCTTTCTTT.